Listed here are 9 T cell receptor beta chains from one sample, sequenced in a study of T cells in tumors after PD-1 blockade. Libraries were prepared by immunoSEQ multiplex PCR; TCRdb keeps only in-frame clonotypes and omits some of them. The repertoire consists of roughly 33,000 clones, with around 80% occurring once and the leading ten covering more than 30%. Sequenced material: PBMCs, taken before anti-PD-1 treatment. These receptors all come from a human donor with basal cell carcinoma.

This chain connects TRBV29-1 to TRBJ2-2; D call uncertain. This CDR3 has 14 amino acids. From germline, CDR1 is SQVTM and CDR2 ANQGSEA. Trimming took off 7 bases at V and 0 bases at J, with 12 bases between the two ends. The CDR3 here is CSGMTYTNTGELFF. In nucleotides, the CDR3 is TGCAGCGGCATGACATACACGAACACCGGGGAGCTGTTTTTT.

V is TRBV2 and J is TRBJ1-3, with D maybe TRBD1 (6 bases). Trimming shortened V by 5 bases and J by 4 bases, and 15 bases separated the two germline ends. This CDR3 contains 15 residues. Germline CDR1 is SNHLY and CDR2 is FYNNEI. CDR3 coding DNA: TGTGCCAGCAGTTTATCCGGGGGCGCAGGAAACACCATATATTTT. Translating it yields CASSLSGGAGNTIYF.

The CDR3 DNA is TGTGCCAGCACCGGCACAGGGTATGAAAAACTGTTTTTT. Amino acids: CASTGTGYEKLFF. The chain joins TRBV6-5 to TRBJ1-4, with D possibly being TRBD1 (6 bases). Germline V lookup: CDR1 MNHEY, CDR2 SVGAGI. Trimming shortened V by 7 bases and J by 6 bases, and 12 bases separated the two germline ends. This CDR3 region has 13 residues.

This sequence joins TRBV6-4 and TRBJ1-6; D might be TRBD1 (5 bases). Trimming left V 6 bases short and J 10 bases short, with 13 bases between. This CDR3 region has 13 residues. Germline V CDR1 and CDR2: MRHNA, SNTAGT. CDR3 nucleotides: TGTGCCAGCAGACAGGCTTCAGGCTCACCCCTCCACTTT. Its protein product is CASRQASGSPLHF.

The chain joins TRBV7-2 to TRBJ2-7, with a possible D match to TRBD2 (5 bases). Trimming pared 5 bases from V and 0 bases from J, leaving 14 bases between. Germline CDR1 and CDR2: SGHTA and FQGNSA. CDR3 size: 15 residues. The chain's CDR3 is CASSIQKRNSYEQYF. In DNA, the CDR3 is TGTGCCAGCAGCATACAAAAGCGGAACTCCTACGAGCAGTACTTC.

The CDR3 sequence is CASSQRSTGGFNEQYF. In nucleotides, the CDR3 is TGCGCCAGCAGCCAACGATCGACAGGGGGGTTCAACGAGCAGTACTTC. The chain is built from TRBV4-1 and TRBJ2-7; TRBD1 agrees at 9 bases. Trimming cost V 2 bases and J 5 bases; bases outside gene matches: 10. Germline assignment: CDR1 MGHRA and CDR2 YSYEKL. This CDR3 is 16 amino acids long.

The chain employs TRBV10-2 and TRBJ1-2, with D perhaps matching TRBD1 (5 bases). The ends were cut back, 0 bases at V and 7 bases at J, with 15 bases in the middle. Germline V gene lookup returns CDR1 WSHSY and CDR2 SAAADI. The CDR3 is 15 residues long. Here the CDR3 reads CASSESPRVGRGYTF. DNA for the CDR3: TGCGCCAGCAGTGAGTCGCCCAGGGTGGGACGTGGCTACACCTTC.

The CDR3 DNA follows: TGTGCCAGCAGCCCTTCACTAGCGGGAGCGAAAGGATCCTACGAGCAGTACTTC. This encodes CASSPSLAGAKGSYEQYF. The chain uses TRBV2 and TRBJ2-7; 11 bases line up with TRBD2. Germline lookup yields CDR1 SNHLY and CDR2 FYNNEI. After removal of 6 bases from V and 1 base from J, the junction contained 14 bases not matched to a gene. The CDR3 length is 18 residues.

The V and J genes are TRBV2 and TRBJ2-3; 13 bases fit TRBD2. Unmatched junction bases numbered 7, after V lost 4 bases and J lost 3 bases. CDR3 size: 17 residues. Germline loops: CDR1 SNHLY, CDR2 FYNNEI. The CDR3 sequence: CASSGRTSGRGTDTQYF. Written as DNA, the CDR3 is TGTGCCAGCAGTGGGCGGACTAGCGGGAGAGGTACAGATACGCAGTATTTT.